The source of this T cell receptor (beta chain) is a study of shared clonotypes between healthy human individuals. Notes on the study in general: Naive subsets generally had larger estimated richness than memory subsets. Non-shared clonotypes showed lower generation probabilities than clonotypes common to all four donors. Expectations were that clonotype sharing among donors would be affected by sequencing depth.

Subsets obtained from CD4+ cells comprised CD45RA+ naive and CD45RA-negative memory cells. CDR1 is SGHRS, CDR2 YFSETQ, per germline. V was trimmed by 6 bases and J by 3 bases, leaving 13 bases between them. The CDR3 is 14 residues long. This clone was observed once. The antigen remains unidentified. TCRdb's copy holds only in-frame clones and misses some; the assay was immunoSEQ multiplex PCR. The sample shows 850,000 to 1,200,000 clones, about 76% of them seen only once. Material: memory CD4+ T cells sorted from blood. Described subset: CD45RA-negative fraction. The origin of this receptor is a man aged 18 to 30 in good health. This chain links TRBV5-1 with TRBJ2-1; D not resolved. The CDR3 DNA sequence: TGCGCCAGCACCCCAGATGGGCGCTACAATGAGCAGTTCTTC. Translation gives CASTPDGRYNEQFF.